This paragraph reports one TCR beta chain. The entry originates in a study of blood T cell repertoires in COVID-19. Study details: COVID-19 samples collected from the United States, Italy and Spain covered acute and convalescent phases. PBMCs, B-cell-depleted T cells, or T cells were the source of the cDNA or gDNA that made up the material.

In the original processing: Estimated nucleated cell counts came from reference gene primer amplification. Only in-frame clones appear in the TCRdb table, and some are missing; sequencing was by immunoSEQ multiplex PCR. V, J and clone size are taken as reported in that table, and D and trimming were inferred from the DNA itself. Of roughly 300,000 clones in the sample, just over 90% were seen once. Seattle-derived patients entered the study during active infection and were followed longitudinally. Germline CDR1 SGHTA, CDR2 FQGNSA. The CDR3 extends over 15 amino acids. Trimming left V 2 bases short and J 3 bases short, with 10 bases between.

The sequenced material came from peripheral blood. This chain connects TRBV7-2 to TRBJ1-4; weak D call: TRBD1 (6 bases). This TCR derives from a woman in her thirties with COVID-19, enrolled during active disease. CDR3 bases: TGTGCCAGCAGCTTATCCGGGACACCTAATGAAAAACTGTTTTTT. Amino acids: CASSLSGTPNEKLFF.